The 29 T cell receptor beta chains in this list originate from one sample, sequenced in a study of Ad26.COV2.S vaccination and SARS-CoV-2 variants. Treatment: over 15 received Ad26.COV2.S at low or high dose, single or two shots; about five received placebo; per-sample allocation not given. Following the first vaccine or placebo injection, samples were taken on day 63. TCRdb keeps only in-frame clones here, not all; method: immunoSEQ multiplex PCR. Of about 680,000 clones listed, around 92% are singletons. Specimen: peripheral blood, collected in a trial of Ad26.COV2.S vaccine versus placebo. The receptors originated from a person between 18 and 65 years old who received the Ad26.COV2.S COVID-19 vaccine or a placebo.

This chain links TRBV21-1 with TRBJ2-7; TRBD2, the table's D call, lacks a check against the DNA. TRBV21-1 is a known pseudogene. The CDR3 is 19 amino acids. The CDR3 bases are TGTGCCAGCAGCAAATCGCGCCGGCGTCCTAGCGGGGGGTCCTACGAGCAGTACTTC. Amino acid sequence: CASSKSRRRPSGGSYEQYF.

The V call is TRBV21-1, the J call TRBJ2-5; the table's D call, TRBD2, was not checked against the DNA. TRBV21-1 is flagged as a pseudogene. There are 18 residues in the CDR3. For the CDR3, the DNA is TGTGCCAGCAGCAAAGTATTCGGGACTAGCGGGAGAGGGGGGACCCAGTACTTC. Translation: CASSKVFGTSGRGGTQYF.

The J gene is TRBJ2-1, the V gene TRBV5-1; 13 bases align to TRBD2. This CDR3 contains 17 residues. Losses at the gene ends were 0 bases for V and 8 bases for J; bases not matched to a gene: 8. CDR1 and CDR2 (germline): SGHRS, YFSETQ. CDR3 loop: CASSLETSGGATDEQFF. The CDR3 region has the DNA TGCGCCAGCAGCTTGGAAACTAGCGGGGGGGCCACCGATGAGCAGTTCTTC.

This clone was picked up one time. The chain joins TRBV14 to TRBJ1-2; no firm D call. V lost 3 bases and J 7 bases, leaving 18 bases between the germline ends. The CDR3 has 15 residues. CDR1 and CDR2 from the germline V gene are SGHDN and FVKESK. The CDR3 nucleotides are TGTGCCAGCAGCCACGGCTGGAACCCATATGGTGGCTACACCTTC. Translating it yields CASSHGWNPYGGYTF.

The rearrangement links TRBV6-6 to TRBJ1-5, with unresolved D. The CDR3 is made up of 16 amino acids. V was cut by 7 bases and J by 5 bases, with 21 bases left in between. Looked up from germline, CDR1 is MNHNY and CDR2 is SVGAGI (reference sequence). The CDR3 bases are TGTGCCAGCACTTCCGGGATTAAAGGTTTTCATCAGCCCCAGCATTTT. Its protein is CASTSGIKGFHQPQHF.

This chain joins TRBV12-5 and TRBJ1-5; maybe TRBD1 (5 bases). V was cut by 5 bases and J by 9 bases, with 11 bases left in between. The CDR3 has 12 amino acids. Germline values: CDR1 LGHNT, CDR2 FRNRAP. The CDR3 here is CASGPAGGPQHF. As DNA, the CDR3 is TGTGCTAGTGGTCCTGCGGGGGGGCCCCAGCATTTT. Filled out from reference TRBV12-5 and TRBJ1-5, the complete variable domain reads DARVTQTPRHKVTEMGQEVTMRCQPILGHNTVFWYRQTMMQGLELLAYFRNRAPLDDSGMPKDRFSAEMPDATLATLKIQPSEPRDSAVYFCASGPAGGPQHFGDGTRLSIL.

V and J are TRBV7-8 and TRBJ2-7; D is undetermined. Germline CDR1 is SGHVS and CDR2 is FQNEAQ. V was shortened by 2 bases and J by 7 bases, with 15 bases between the two germline ends. The CDR3 covers 14 residues. The DNA of the CDR3 is TGTGCCAGCAGCTTAACTGGGCCCGTGGGGGAGCAGTACTTC. It encodes CASSLTGPVGEQYF.

The V call is TRBV7-9, the J call TRBJ1-5; 7 positions match TRBD1. The germline CDR1 and CDR2 sequences are SEHNR and FQNEAQ (reference sequence). The V gene end was trimmed by 5 bases and the J gene end by 2 bases; junction bases not matched to a gene: 3. The CDR3 spans 14 residues. This CDR3 reads CASSIGQGNQPQHF. CDR3 in DNA: TGTGCCAGCAGCATCGGACAGGGCAATCAGCCCCAGCATTTT.

This clone was picked up one time. The CDR3 region has the DNA TGTGCCAGCAGCACCATATTAGGGCAGGGGGACACTGAAGCTTTCTTT. It translates to CASSTILGQGDTEAFF. The J gene is TRBJ1-1, the V gene TRBV11-2; 7 bases match TRBD1. There are 16 residues in the CDR3. Losses at the gene ends were 5 bases for V and 3 bases for J; bases not matched to a gene: 12. The germline gives CDR1 SGHAT, CDR2 FQNNGV.

The rearrangement links TRBV7-9 to TRBJ2-2; 10 nucleotides match TRBD2. J gave up 5 bases and V 5 bases, and 5 bases lay outside the gene matches. This CDR3 is 15 amino acids long. Germline lookup yields CDR1 SEHNR and CDR2 FQNEAQ (reference sequence). The CDR3 DNA is TGTGCCAGCAGCCCAAGCGGGAGGGCGACCGGGGAGCTGTTTTTT. It translates to CASSPSGRATGELFF.

The V call is TRBV5-1, the J call TRBJ2-1; no reliable D call. V lost 1 base to trimming and J lost 10 bases, with 12 bases between them. The CDR3 is 13 residues long. Germline lookup yields CDR1 SGHRS and CDR2 YFSETQ. CDR3 amino acids: CASSLSMGFEQFF. DNA of the CDR3: TGCGCCAGCAGCTTGTCTATGGGCTTCGAGCAGTTCTTC.

This chain uses TRBV7-9 with TRBJ2-4, with 7 positions matching TRBD1. The ends lost 5 bases at V and 15 bases at J; junction bases unmatched: 19. Germline V CDR1 and CDR2: SEHNR, FQNEAQ (reference sequence). CDR3 length: 15 amino acids. CDR3 protein: CASSLTGTALPLGYF. The CDR3 nucleotides are TGTGCCAGCAGCCTGACCGGGACAGCACTTCCCCTAGGGTACTTC.

The rearrangement uses TRBV6-5 and TRBJ2-3; D unresolved. The V gene lost 8 bases and the J gene lost 0 bases, with 9 bases spanning the gap. Germline loops: CDR1 MNHEY, CDR2 SVGAGI. There are 13 residues in the CDR3. The CDR3 sequence is CASRTASTDTQYF. CDR3 DNA sequence: TGTGCCAGCCGGACCGCTAGCACAGATACGCAGTATTTT.

V and J are TRBV12-3 or TRBV12-4 and TRBJ1-5; D is undetermined. V was cut by 6 bases and J by 7 bases, with 10 bases left in between. The CDR3 has 12 amino acids. This CDR3 is CASSSPRQPQHF. CDR3 nucleotide sequence: TGTGCCAGCAGCTCCCCCAGACAGCCCCAGCATTTT.

A few counts support this clone. The rearrangement joins TRBV19 to TRBJ1-6, with D unclear. Germline V gives CDR1 LNHDA, CDR2 SQIVND (reference sequence). Deletions cut 1 base from V and 7 bases from J, with 8 bases between. There are 14 residues in the CDR3. In nucleotides, the CDR3 is TGTGCCAGTAGTATAGTTGGAGGGAATTCACCCCTCCACTTT. Protein product: CASSIVGGNSPLHF.

This sequence joins TRBV2 and TRBJ1-1; no reliable D call. Germline CDR1 reads SNHLY; CDR2 reads FYNNEI. CDR3 length: 14 amino acids. Trimming left V 7 bases short and J 5 bases short, with 17 bases between. CDR3 nucleotides: TGTGCCAGCAAGTTGGGGAAGGGATTAACTGAAGCTTTCTTT. This translates into CASKLGKGLTEAFF.

The V call is TRBV27, the J call TRBJ2-7, with 10 nucleotides matching TRBD2. CDR3 length equals 15 residues. CDR1 is MNHEY and CDR2 is SMNVEV in the germline V gene (reference sequence). Trimming cost V 6 bases and J 4 bases; bases outside gene matches: 9. CDR3 in amino acids: CASRWKASGGYEQYF. CDR3 nucleotide sequence: TGTGCCAGCAGATGGAAGGCTAGCGGGGGATACGAGCAGTACTTC.

V and J are TRBV5-4 and TRBJ1-2, with TRBD1 matching over 7 bases. The CDR3 sequence is 14 residues long. V dropped 4 bases and J dropped 2; count of bases not matched to a gene: 5. Looked up from germline, CDR1 is SGHNT and CDR2 is YYREEE (reference sequence). CDR3 protein: CASSPRDRNYGYTF. The CDR3, as DNA: TGTGCCAGCAGCCCAAGGGACAGAAACTATGGCTACACCTTC.

The rearrangement links TRBV29-1 to TRBJ1-1; D uncertain. Germline V gives CDR1 SQVTM, CDR2 ANQGSEA. Trimming stripped 4 bases from V and 7 bases from J, with 7 bases between. This CDR3 is 10 amino acids long. The CDR3 bases are TGCAGCGTTGCCGGTAGTGAAGCTTTCTTT. This codes for CSVAGSEAFF.

This clone was recorded a few times. V and J are TRBV11-1 and TRBJ2-7; D is perhaps TRBD2 (5 bases). Trimming removed 2 bases from V and 4 bases from J, with 9 bases in between. The CDR3 contains 13 residues. Germline V gene sequence: CDR1 SGHAT, CDR2 FQDESV (reference sequence). CDR3 in amino acids: CASSLITGYEQYF. The CDR3 coding sequence is TGTGCCAGCAGCTTAATCACGGGATACGAGCAGTACTTC.

A note on this clone: At the DNA level, this CDR3 is encoded by other sequences in the same sample as well. This chain connects TRBV12-3 or TRBV12-4 to TRBJ2-2; D not resolved. The V end was cut by 1 base, the J end by 4 bases, with 1 base between. CDR3 length: 12 residues. CDR3 sequence reads: CASSLGTGELFF. The CDR3 coding sequence is TGTGCCAGCAGTTTAGGCACCGGGGAGCTGTTTTTT.

The rearrangement joins TRBV19 to TRBJ1-6, with D uncertain. Germline V gene sequence: CDR1 LNHDA, CDR2 SQIVND (reference sequence). V was pared by 7 bases and J by 9 bases, with 10 bases between. This CDR3 is built from 12 residues. CDR3 amino acids: CASTGEGSPLHF. The CDR3 bases are TGTGCCAGTACGGGAGAGGGTTCACCCCTCCACTTT.

The V call is TRBV7-3, the J call TRBJ2-2; 7 positions agree with TRBD1. The J segment lost 6 bases and the V segment lost 5 bases, leaving 9 bases of the junction unmatched. CDR3 size: 15 residues. Germline CDR1 reads SGHTA; CDR2 reads FQGTGA. This CDR3 is CASSRDSSKPGELFF. The CDR3 bases are TGTGCCAGCAGCCGGGACAGTTCCAAACCCGGGGAGCTGTTTTTT.

The chain combines TRBV5-1 with TRBJ2-3; 8 positions agree with TRBD2. J gave up 0 bases and V 0 bases, and 3 bases lay outside the gene matches. The CDR3 totals 16 residues. Looked up from germline, CDR1 is SGHRS and CDR2 is YFSETQ. The CDR3 DNA sequence: TGCGCCAGCAGCTTGGGCGGGGGGCCAAGCACAGATACGCAGTATTTT. Its translation: CASSLGGGPSTDTQYF.

This chain connects TRBV5-1 to TRBJ2-7; D gene uncertain. This CDR3 is 13 amino acids long. Trimming removed 0 bases from V and 0 bases from J, with 4 bases in between. The germline gives CDR1 SGHRS, CDR2 YFSETQ. The CDR3 is CASSLDNSYEQYF. In nucleotides, the CDR3 is TGCGCCAGCAGCTTGGACAACTCCTACGAGCAGTACTTC. Full variable domain (remainder filled in from reference TRBV5-1 and TRBJ2-7): KAGVTQTPRYLIKTRGQQVTLSCSPISGHRSVSWYQQTPGQGLQFLFEYFSETQRNKGNFPGRFSGRQFSNSRSEMNVSTLELGDSALYLCASSLDNSYEQYFGPGTRLTVT.

This clone occurred a few times. The V call is TRBV6-5, the J call TRBJ2-3, with D tentatively TRBD1 (5 bases). CDR1 MNHEY and CDR2 SVGAGI come from the germline V gene. Trimming removed 7 bases from V and 2 bases from J, with 10 bases in between. The CDR3 is 13 residues long. In nucleotides, the CDR3 is TGTGCCAGCACGCCAGGGAACACAGATACGCAGTATTTT. Translation: CASTPGNTDTQYF.

The chain carries TRBV30 and TRBJ1-1; no clear D. The V end lost 0 bases, the J end lost 4 bases, and 6 bases lay between the germline ends. The CDR3 spans 12 residues. The germline V gene has CDR1 GTSNPN and CDR2 SVGIG (reference sequence). The CDR3 reads CAWSVGFTEAFF. In DNA form, the CDR3 reads TGTGCCTGGAGTGTAGGGTTCACTGAAGCTTTCTTT. Looking up the rest from reference TRBV30 and TRBJ1-1 gives the full variable domain: SQTIHQWPATLVQPVGSPLSLECTVEGTSNPNLYWYRQAAGRGLQLLFYSVGIGQISSEVPQNLSASRPQDRQFILSSKKLLLSDSGFYLCAWSVGFTEAFFGQGTRLTVV.

About this clone itself: This specimen includes other DNA sequences encoding the same CDR3. The rearrangement uses TRBV11-2 and TRBJ2-7, with D possibly TRBD2 on 6 matching bases. V lost 3 bases to trimming and J lost 3 bases, with 6 bases between them. CDR1 and CDR2 from the germline V gene are SGHAT and FQNNGV. CDR3 length: 12 amino acids. The CDR3 DNA reads as TGTGCCAGCAGCTTGGGACTCTACGAGCAGTACTTC. It codes for CASSLGLYEQYF.

CDR3 amino acids: CAWVDRGNQPQHF. The DNA for the CDR3 is TGTGCCTGGGTCGACAGGGGGAATCAGCCCCAGCATTTT. The chain couples TRBV30 to TRBJ1-5; TRBD1 agrees at 9 bases. Losses at the gene ends were 5 bases for V and 4 bases for J; bases not matched to a gene: 3. Looked up from germline, CDR1 is GTSNPN and CDR2 is SVGIG (reference sequence). The CDR3 covers 13 residues.